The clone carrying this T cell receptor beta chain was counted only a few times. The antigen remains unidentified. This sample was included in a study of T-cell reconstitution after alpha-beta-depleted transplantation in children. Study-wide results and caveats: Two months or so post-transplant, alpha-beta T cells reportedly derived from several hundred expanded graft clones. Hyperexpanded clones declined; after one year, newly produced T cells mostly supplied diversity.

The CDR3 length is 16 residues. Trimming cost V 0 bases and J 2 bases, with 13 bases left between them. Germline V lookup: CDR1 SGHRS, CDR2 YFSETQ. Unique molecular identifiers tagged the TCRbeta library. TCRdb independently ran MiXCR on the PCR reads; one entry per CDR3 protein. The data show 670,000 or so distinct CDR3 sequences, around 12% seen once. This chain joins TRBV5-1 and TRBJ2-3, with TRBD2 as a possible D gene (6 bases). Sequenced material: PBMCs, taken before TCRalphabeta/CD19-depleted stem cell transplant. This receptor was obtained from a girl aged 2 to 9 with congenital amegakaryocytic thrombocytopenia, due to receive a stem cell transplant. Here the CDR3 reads CASSLVAGTPTDTQYF. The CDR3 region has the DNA TGCGCCAGCAGCTTGGTGGCGGGAACCCCCACAGATACGCAGTATTTT. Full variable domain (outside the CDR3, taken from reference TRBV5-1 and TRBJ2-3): KAGVTQTPRYLIKTRGQQVTLSCSPISGHRSVSWYQQTPGQGLQFLFEYFSETQRNKGNFPGRFSGRQFSNSRSEMNVSTLELGDSALYLCASSLVAGTPTDTQYFGPGTRLTVL.